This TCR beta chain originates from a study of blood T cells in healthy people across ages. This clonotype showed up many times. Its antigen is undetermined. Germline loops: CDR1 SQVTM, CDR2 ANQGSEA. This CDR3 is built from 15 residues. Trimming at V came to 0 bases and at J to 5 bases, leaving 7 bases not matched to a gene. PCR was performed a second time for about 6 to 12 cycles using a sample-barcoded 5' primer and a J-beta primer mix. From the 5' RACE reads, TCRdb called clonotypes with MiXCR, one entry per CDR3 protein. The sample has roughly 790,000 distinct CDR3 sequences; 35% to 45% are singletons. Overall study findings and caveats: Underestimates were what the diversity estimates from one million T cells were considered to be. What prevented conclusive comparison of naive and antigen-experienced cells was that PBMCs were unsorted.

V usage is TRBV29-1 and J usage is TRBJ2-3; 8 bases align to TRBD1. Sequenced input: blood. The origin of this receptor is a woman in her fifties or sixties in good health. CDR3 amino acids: CSVEDLARGQDTQYF. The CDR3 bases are TGCAGCGTTGAAGATCTGGCCAGGGGGCAAGATACGCAGTATTTT.